This T cell receptor (beta chain) derives from a study of blood T cell repertoires in COVID-19. Background on the study: Acute and convalescent COVID-19 specimens originated in the United States, Italy and Spain.

This CDR3 is built from 11 residues. Per germline, CDR1 WSHSY and CDR2 SAAADI. Trimming at V came to 7 bases and at J to 10 bases, leaving 4 bases not matched to a gene. Assay: immunoSEQ multiplex PCR; the TCRdb copy retains only in-frame clones and omits some. The sample has 140,000 to 150,000 clones; 65% to 80% are singletons. This receptor was obtained from a man in his sixties with acute or convalescent COVID-19. V is TRBV10-2 and J is TRBJ2-1; 7 positions match TRBD2. What was sequenced was peripheral blood. CDR3: CASMWEGEQFF. The CDR3 DNA reads as TGCGCCAGCATGTGGGAGGGGGAGCAGTTCTTC.